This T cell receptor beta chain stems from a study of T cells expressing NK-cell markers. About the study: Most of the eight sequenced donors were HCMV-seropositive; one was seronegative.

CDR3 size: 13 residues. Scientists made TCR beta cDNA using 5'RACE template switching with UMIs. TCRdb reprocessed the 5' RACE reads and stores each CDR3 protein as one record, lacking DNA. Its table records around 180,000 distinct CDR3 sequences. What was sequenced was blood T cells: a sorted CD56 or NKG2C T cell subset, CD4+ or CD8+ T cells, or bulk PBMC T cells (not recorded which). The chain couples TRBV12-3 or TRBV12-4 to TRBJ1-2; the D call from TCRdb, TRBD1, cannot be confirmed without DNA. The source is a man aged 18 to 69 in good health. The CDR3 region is CASSFGRSDGYTF.